Presented here are 19 T cell receptor beta chains from one specimen sequenced in a study of blood T cell repertoires in COVID-19. This table comes from immunoSEQ multiplex PCR, and its TCRdb copy is limited to in-frame clones, with some not included. Of 85,000 to 130,000 clones in the sample, roughly nine tenths were seen once. The sequenced material came from peripheral blood. The receptors stem from a human donor in a cohort sampled during active COVID-19.

The chain employs TRBV2 and TRBJ1-5, with D maybe TRBD1 (5 bases). The CDR3 is 14 residues long. The V gene lost 6 bases and the J gene lost 0 bases, with 9 bases spanning the gap. Germline V gene lookup returns CDR1 SNHLY and CDR2 FYNNEI. This chain's CDR3 is CASSSGYSNQPQHF. CDR3 nucleotides: TGTGCCAGCAGCTCAGGGTATAGCAATCAGCCCCAGCATTTT.

This clone was seen just once. V usage is TRBV25-1 and J usage is TRBJ2-3, with TRBD2 matching over 10 bases. Germline-derived CDR1 and CDR2 are MGHDK and SYGVNS. V lost 1 base to trimming and J lost 6 bases; unmatched junction nucleotides: 1. The CDR3 has 14 residues. The DNA for the CDR3 is TGTGCCAGCAGTGAATCGACTAGCGGGGATACGCAGTATTTT. This encodes CASSESTSGDTQYF.

The genes are TRBV18 and TRBJ2-3; D might be TRBD1 (5 bases). The CDR3 sequence is 14 residues long. Trimming pared 0 bases from V and 3 bases from J, leaving 7 bases between. Germline loops: CDR1 KGHSH, CDR2 LQKENI. CDR3 DNA: TGTGCCAGCTCACCACCGAGGACAACAGATACGCAGTATTTT. This encodes CASSPPRTTDTQYF. The full variable domain, completed using reference TRBV18 and TRBJ2-3, is NAGVMQNPRHLVRRRGQEARLRCSPMKGHSHVYWYRQLPEEGLKFMVYLQKENIIDESGMPKERFSAEFPKEGPSILRIQQVVRGDSAAYFCASSPPRTTDTQYFGPGTRLTVL.

The chain joins TRBV3-1 (or the pseudogene TRBV3-2) to TRBJ2-7; 8 positions agree with TRBD2. The CDR3 runs 14 residues. Germline CDR1 and CDR2: LGHDT and YNNKEL (reference sequence). V trimming: 4 bases; J trimming: 3 bases; junction bases outside the gene matches: 5. This CDR3 reads CASSLLSGSYEQYF. The CDR3 bases are TGTGCCAGCAGCCTACTCAGCGGGAGCTACGAGCAGTACTTC.

V and J are TRBV2 and TRBJ2-1, with 7 bases fitting TRBD1. V was clipped by 3 bases and J by 9 bases; unmatched bases: 14. CDR1 is SNHLY, CDR2 FYNNEI, per germline. CDR3 length: 16 residues. The CDR3 spells CASSEETGRVSSEQFF. The DNA for the CDR3 is TGTGCCAGCAGTGAGGAGACAGGGAGAGTCTCCAGTGAGCAGTTCTTC.

This chain links TRBV13 with TRBJ2-1, with 8 positions matching TRBD2. V shed 1 base and J 6 bases; nucleotides not matched to a gene: 5. Per germline, CDR1 PRHDT and CDR2 FYEKMQ (reference sequence). The CDR3 extends over 15 amino acids. The CDR3 DNA reads TGTGCCAGCAGCTTAGTTTCCCTAGCGGGCAATGAGCAGTTCTTC. Protein: CASSLVSLAGNEQFF.

CDR3 sequence reads: CASSPGGPLHF. As DNA, the CDR3 is TGCGCCAGCAGCCCGGGAGGACCCCTCCACTTT. The J gene is TRBJ1-6, the V gene TRBV10-2; no firm D call. CDR1 and CDR2 (germline): WSHSY, SAAADI. V shed 6 bases and J shed 12 bases, with 9 bases lying between them. CDR3 size: 11 residues.

The V gene is TRBV7-6, the J gene TRBJ2-3, with 9 bases identical to TRBD1. V lost 1 base, J lost 1 base, and 6 bases stayed unmatched. The V gene's germline CDR1 is SGHVS and CDR2 FNYEAQ. The CDR3 totals 17 residues. The CDR3 protein is CASSLVGTGHGTDTQYF. CDR3 in DNA: TGTGCCAGCAGCTTAGTTGGGACAGGGCATGGCACAGATACGCAGTATTTT. The full variable domain, its missing parts supplied by reference TRBV7-6 and TRBJ2-3, is GAGVSQSPRYKVTKRGQDVALRCDPISGHVSLYWYRQALGQGPEFLTYFNYEAQQDKSGLPNDRFSAERPEGSISTLTIQRTEQRDSAMYRCASSLVGTGHGTDTQYFGPGTRLTVL.

The chain has TRBV30 and TRBJ1-5; 9 bases map to TRBD1. The J segment lost 5 bases and the V segment lost 1 base, leaving 0 bases of the junction unmatched. This CDR3 spans 13 amino acids. From germline, CDR1 is GTSNPN and CDR2 SVGIG (reference sequence). CDR3 nucleotides: TGTGCCTGGAGTGGGACAGGGGATCAGCCCCAGCATTTT. Translated, it gives CAWSGTGDQPQHF.

V gene TRBV9 combines with J gene TRBJ2-6, with 7 positions matching TRBD1. Germline CDR1 and CDR2: SGDLS and YYNGEE. There are 14 residues in the CDR3. With 3 bases clipped from V and 8 bases from J, the junction kept 5 bases outside the gene matches. CDR3 DNA sequence: TGTGCCAGCAGCGCGGGACAGACTACCAACGTCCTGACTTTC. This translates into CASSAGQTTNVLTF.

This clone was found once. The chain combines TRBV6-5 with TRBJ1-1; D is possibly TRBD1 (5 bases). CDR1 MNHEY and CDR2 SVGAGI come from the germline V gene. CDR3 size: 14 residues. Trimming removed 6 bases from V and 4 bases from J, with 15 bases in between. The CDR3 reads CASRETVSLTEAFF. CDR3 bases: TGTGCCAGCAGAGAGACAGTCTCTCTCACTGAAGCTTTCTTT.

V usage is TRBV5-6 and J usage is TRBJ1-4; no clear D. The germline CDR1 and CDR2 sequences are SGHDT and YYEEEE. The CDR3 spans 14 residues. V was shortened by 4 bases and J by 8 bases, with 15 bases between the two germline ends. The CDR3 protein is CASSDGPGGEKLFF. Here the CDR3 DNA reads TGTGCCAGCAGCGACGGGCCAGGAGGAGAAAAACTGTTTTTT.

The rearrangement uses TRBV7-3 and TRBJ2-2; D unresolved. Deletions cut 4 bases from V and 4 bases from J, with 13 bases between. CDR3 length: 15 residues. CDR1 is SGHTA, CDR2 FQGTGA, per germline. Here the CDR3 reads CASSSARGPTGELFF. CDR3 DNA: TGTGCCAGCAGCTCCGCGCGTGGTCCCACCGGGGAGCTGTTTTTT.

Only one count was recorded for this clone. Distinct nucleotide sequences in the sample also encode this CDR3. The J gene is TRBJ2-5, the V gene TRBV5-1, with a possible D match to TRBD1 (6 bases). This CDR3 is 13 amino acids long. CDR1 and CDR2 from the germline V gene are SGHRS and YFSETQ. V shed 4 bases and J shed 2 bases, with 9 bases lying between them. The CDR3: CASSPGQQETQYF. CDR3 coding DNA: TGCGCCAGCAGCCCGGGACAACAAGAGACCCAGTACTTC.

This chain links TRBV25-1 with TRBJ2-2; 7 bases line up with TRBD1. After removal of 2 bases from V and 7 bases from J, the junction contained 4 bases not matched to a gene. The CDR3 length is 14 residues. Germline V gene data show CDR1 as MGHDK and CDR2 as SYGVNS. CDR3 in DNA: TGTGCCAGCAGTGAAGACAGGGCGAACGGGGAGCTGTTTTTT. This codes for CASSEDRANGELFF.

This sequence joins TRBV7-6 and TRBJ2-7; 8 positions match TRBD1. The CDR3 length is 13 residues. The J segment lost 3 bases and the V segment lost 5 bases, leaving 3 bases of the junction unmatched. Germline V gives CDR1 SGHVS, CDR2 FNYEAQ. The chain's CDR3 is CASSPDRGYEQYF. In DNA form, the CDR3 reads TGTGCCAGCAGCCCAGACAGGGGCTACGAGCAGTACTTC.

The chain recombines TRBV4-2 with TRBJ2-3; 11 bases are shared with TRBD2. With 0 bases clipped from V and 6 bases from J, the junction kept 8 bases outside the gene matches. The CDR3 runs to 17 residues. From germline, CDR1 is LGHNA and CDR2 YNFKEQ. CDR3 DNA sequence: TGTGCCAGCAGCCAAGATCTCCGGACTAGCGGGTCGGATACGCAGTATTTT. Encoded protein: CASSQDLRTSGSDTQYF.

This chain connects TRBV6-5 to TRBJ1-2, with unresolved D. The CDR3 runs to 14 residues. V was pared by 6 bases and J by 3 bases, with 14 bases between. From germline, CDR1 is MNHEY and CDR2 SVGAGI. The chain's CDR3 is CASSRLSLDYGYTF. The CDR3 region has the DNA TGTGCCAGCAGCCGCCTATCGCTGGACTATGGCTACACCTTC.

This clone was picked up one time. This chain uses TRBV19 with TRBJ2-7; 7 nucleotides match TRBD2. The length of the CDR3 is 14 residues. The germline V gene encodes CDR1 LNHDA and CDR2 SQIVND (reference sequence). With 6 bases clipped from V and 2 bases from J, the junction kept 7 bases outside the gene matches. The CDR3 coding sequence is TGTGCCAGTAGCCCGGGACTACTGACCTACGAGCAGTACTTC. Translating gives CASSPGLLTYEQYF.